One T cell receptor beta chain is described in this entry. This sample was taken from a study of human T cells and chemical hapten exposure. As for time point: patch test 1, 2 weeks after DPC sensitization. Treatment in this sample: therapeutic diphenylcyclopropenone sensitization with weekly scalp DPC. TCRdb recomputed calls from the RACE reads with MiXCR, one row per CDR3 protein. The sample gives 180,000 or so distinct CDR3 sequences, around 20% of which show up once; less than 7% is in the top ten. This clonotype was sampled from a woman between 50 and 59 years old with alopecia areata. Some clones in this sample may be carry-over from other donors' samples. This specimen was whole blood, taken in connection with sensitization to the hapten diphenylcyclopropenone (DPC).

CDR3 sequence (DNA): TGTGCCAGCAGCGACTGGGGATTTAACGAGCAGTACTTC. Translating it yields CASSDWGFNEQYF. This rearrangement joins TRBV5-6 to TRBJ2-7; unclear D gene. The CDR3 has 13 residues. V gave up 4 bases and J gave up 5 bases, with 13 bases separating them. The germline V gene has CDR1 SGHDT and CDR2 YYEEEE.